The TCR beta chain under discussion was sequenced for a study of Ad26.COV2.S vaccination and SARS-CoV-2 variants (dated by TCRdb to the early 2020s). With respect to the entire study: Donors in the vaccine arm were drawn from COV1001, a multicentre, randomized, double-blind, placebo-controlled phase I-IIa trial testing Ad26.COV2.S in healthy adults. Ad26.COV2.S was administered intramuscularly at 5 x 10^10 or 1 x 10^11 viral particles, either as a single shot or as two shots given 56 days apart. Sequencing of the TCRbeta repertoire served to evaluate the specificity and breadth of SARS-CoV-2-reactive T cell receptors following Ad26.COV2.S vaccination. The TCR-sequenced set comprised about 32 samples: some 20 Ad26.COV2.S vaccine recipients, 5 placebo recipients and 8 SARS-CoV-2 convalescent individuals. Participants in the trial were split at random into five groups of five each, receiving low-dose or high-dose Ad26.COV2.S once or twice, or else placebo on both occasions. Throughout the experiments and outcome assessment, investigators stayed blinded to trial group allocation.

Counted from cysteine to phenylalanine, this CDR3 has 11 amino acids. Just the 33-base CDR3 DNA is kept, in frame starting at base 1. For CDR1 and CDR2, the germline V gene (reference sequence) lists LNHDA and SQIVND. The trim is 4 bases for V and 3 bases for J, with a gap of 4 bases between the germline ends. The immunoSEQ Assay was used to sequence TCRbeta CDR3 regions. After extraction, genomic DNA underwent amplification by bias-controlled multiplex PCR, followed by high-throughput sequencing. In the original analysis: To quantify the absolute abundance of each unique TCRbeta CDR3 region, sequences were collapsed and filtered. T cell fraction was estimated by normalization of TCRbeta template counts to usable DNA, with usable DNA being measured through amplification of reference genes present in all nucleated cells. Repertoire TCRs were annotated as SARS-CoV-2-specific when V gene, CDR3 amino acid sequence and J gene were exactly matched to a known reactive TCR set. The reference SARS-CoV-2 TCR set was derived from MIRA and filtered for enrichment in COVID-19-positive ImmuneCODE repertoires, a step that removed public or cross-reactive TCRs. Based on the MIRA antigens, annotated TCRs were further analysed at the level of specific ORF or position within ORF. Breadth was defined as the number of annotated unique rearrangements divided by the total number of unique productive rearrangements, and depth was defined as the summed frequency of the annotated unique rearrangements. Two-sided Wilcoxon rank-sum tests were applied when comparing TCR breadth between groups. Imported from immuneACCESS, the table was reduced by TCRdb to in-frame sequences with V and J called. These copies leave out some clones; in studies compared against another copy, an unresolved V gene accounts for under half, and the cause of the remainder is not known. D and trimming come from the DNA, and the V and J calls and clone size come from that table. The sample has roughly 330,000 clones on record, almost 90% of them singletons. The top ten clonotypes cover 5.5% of the sample.

The treatment or condition tag for this specimen amounts to: around 19 received Ad26.COV2.S at low or high dose, single or two shots; several received placebo; per-sample allocation not given. Repertoires of vaccine and placebo recipients were sequenced from samples taken on day 63 after the first injection. Between 29 July and 7 August 2020, Cohort 1b enrolled 20 to 30 adults aged 18-55 years at one site in Boston, USA. As a vaccine, Ad26.COV2.S was a replication-incompetent adenovirus type 26 vector that expressed a prefusion-stabilized SARS-CoV-2 spike protein derived from the original Wuhan strain. Here is what the overall study found, with its caveats: The study was not powered for comparison of responses between vaccine doses or regimens. After vaccination, spike-specific CD8+ and CD4+ T cell responses were reported to show substantial breadth. Compared with placebo recipients, Ad26.COV2.S recipients showed higher spike-specific TCR breadth (P = 0.0014). The authors noted that the TCR breadth and depth analyses may have underestimated total T cell responses. Vaccine and placebo recipients had comparable non-spike TCR breadth, which fits with the vaccine containing only spike.

Of note for this clone: Its antigen remains unidentified. No base qualities exist here, and no much larger clone lies one base off it.

Here the chain combines TRBV19 and TRBJ2-7, with the D gene too uncertain to name. The sequence was obtained from a person aged 18-65 years who received the Ad26.COV2.S COVID-19 vaccine or a placebo. The sequenced sample was peripheral blood, obtained in a trial of Ad26.COV2.S vaccine versus placebo. The DNA sequence reads TGTGCCAGTAGTACCCTCTACGAGCAGTACTTC. It translates to CASSTLYEQYF.